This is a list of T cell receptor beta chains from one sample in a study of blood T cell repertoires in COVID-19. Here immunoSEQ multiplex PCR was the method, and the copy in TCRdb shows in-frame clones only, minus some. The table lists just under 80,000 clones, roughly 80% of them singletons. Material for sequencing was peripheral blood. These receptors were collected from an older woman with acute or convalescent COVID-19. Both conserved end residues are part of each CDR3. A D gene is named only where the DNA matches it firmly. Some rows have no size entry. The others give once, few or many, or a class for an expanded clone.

DNA: TGTGCCAGCAGCCAAGGTGAAGGCAGGGGGCTCGACAATGAGCAGTTCTTC
CDR3: CASSQGEGRGLDNEQFF
D: TRBD1
J: TRBJ2-1
V: TRBV4-2
size: .

DNA: TGTGCCAGTAGTGTAGCGGGAGGGGTCACCGGGGAGCTGTTTTTT
CDR3: CASSVAGGVTGELFF
D: TRBD2
J: TRBJ2-2
V: TRBV19
size: .

DNA: TGTGCCAGCAGTTACTCGTCGGTCGGGAAGAATGAAAAACTGTTTTTT
CDR3: CASSYSSVGKNEKLFF
D: .
J: TRBJ1-4
V: TRBV6-5
size: once

DNA: TGTGCCACCAGTGACGGTAGCCCTCCGAACACCGGGGAGCTGTTTTTT
CDR3: CATSDGSPPNTGELFF
D: .
J: TRBJ2-2
V: TRBV24-1
size: .

DNA: TGTGCCAGCAGTTCGACCAGGGGGCTCAGGGATACGCAGTATTTT
CDR3: CASSSTRGLRDTQYF
D: TRBD1
J: TRBJ2-3
V: TRBV4-2
size: .

DNA: TGCGCCAGCAGCTTTTCGGGCTACGAGCAGTACTTC
CDR3: CASSFSGYEQYF
D: .
J: TRBJ2-7
V: TRBV5-1
size: once

DNA: TGTGCCAGCAGCCCATCCGGACAGGGAGGGGAAAAACTGTTTTTT
CDR3: CASSPSGQGGEKLFF
D: TRBD1
J: TRBJ1-4
V: TRBV7-9
size: .

DNA: TGTGCCAGCAGCCCCCGACGACAGCATGGTGACAGAAACACCATATATTTT
CDR3: CASSPRRQHGDRNTIYF
D: .
J: TRBJ1-3
V: TRBV7-2
size: .

DNA: TGCGCCAGCAGCTTGTCAGACTCCATCGATGAGCAGTTCTTC
CDR3: CASSLSDSIDEQFF
D: .
J: TRBJ2-1
V: TRBV5-1
size: few

DNA: TGTGCCAGCAGTTTAGCGGGACTAGGAACCGGGGAGCTGTTTTTT
CDR3: CASSLAGLGTGELFF
D: TRBD2
J: TRBJ2-2
V: TRBV28
size: .

DNA: TGTGCCAGTAGTATAGATTTGACAGGGGGCTCTTATCAGCCCCAGCATTTT
CDR3: CASSIDLTGGSYQPQHF
D: TRBD1
J: TRBJ1-5
V: TRBV19
size: .

DNA: TGTGCCAGCAGGCCCGGGACAGGGATAACTTTCTTT
CDR3: CASRPGTGITFF
D: TRBD1
J: TRBJ1-1
V: TRBV2
size: .

DNA: TGTGCCAGCAGCCTTTCTAGCGGAAGAAACAATGAGCAGTTCTTC
CDR3: CASSLSSGRNNEQFF
D: TRBD2
J: TRBJ2-1
V: TRBV11-3
size: .

DNA: TGTGCCAGCAGTATGGGACTAGCGGGCACAGATACGCAGTATTTT
CDR3: CASSMGLAGTDTQYF
D: TRBD2
J: TRBJ2-3
V: TRBV6-5
size: .

DNA: TGTGCCAGCAGTGAAAGGCTGGGAGCGTTAGGCTACACCTTC
CDR3: CASSERLGALGYTF
D: .
J: TRBJ1-2
V: TRBV6-1
size: .

DNA: TGTGCCAGCAGCGTAGCGAAACGGACAGGGATCTACGAGCAGTACTTC
CDR3: CASSVAKRTGIYEQYF
D: .
J: TRBJ2-7
V: TRBV21-1
size: once

DNA: TGTGCCAGCTCACCTCTAGGAGGAAATACGCAGTATTTT
CDR3: CASSPLGGNTQYF
D: .
J: TRBJ2-3
V: TRBV18
size: .

DNA: TGTGCCTGGAGCCCGGGACAGGTCGGTGGCTACACCTTC
CDR3: CAWSPGQVGGYTF
D: TRBD1
J: TRBJ1-2
V: TRBV30
size: .

DNA: TGTGCCATCAAACCCCGTGACAGGGGGAGTGGTGGCTACACCTTC
CDR3: CAIKPRDRGSGGYTF
D: TRBD1
J: TRBJ1-2
V: TRBV10-3
size: few

DNA: TGCGCCAGCAGCTCGGGCTTGAGCGTGGGACTCGGCCATTCAACAACTAATGAAAAACTGTTTTTT
CDR3: CASSSGLSVGLGHSTTNEKLFF
D: .
J: TRBJ1-4
V: TRBV5-1
size: .

DNA: TGTGCCACGGTGTTACTGAGTAACTATGGCTACACCTTC
CDR3: CATVLLSNYGYTF
D: .
J: TRBJ1-2
V: TRBV6-5
size: once

DNA: TGTGCCAGCAGCGTCAATTTTGGGGGGGGGATTGGTGGAACTGGAAACACCATATATTTT
CDR3: CASSVNFGGGIGGTGNTIYF
D: .
J: TRBJ1-3
V: TRBV3-1/TRBV3-2
size: .

DNA: TGTGCCAGCAGCCCTAGAGGACAGGGGCCGATTTTT
CDR3: CASSPRGQGPIF
D: TRBD1
J: TRBJ1-4
V: TRBV3-1/TRBV3-2
size: .

DNA: TGTGCCAGCAGCTCTCTAGCGGGATCCTACAATGAGCAGTTCTTC
CDR3: CASSSLAGSYNEQFF
D: TRBD2
J: TRBJ2-1
V: TRBV7-3
size: .

DNA: TGTGCCAGCGCTCAACGAATCCAGGGGAGGGGTGAAAAACTGTTTTTT
CDR3: CASAQRIQGRGEKLFF
D: .
J: TRBJ1-4
V: TRBV3-1/TRBV3-2
size: .

DNA: TGCAGGGGGACTAGCGGCAATGAGCAGTTCTTC
CDR3: CRGTSGNEQFF
D: TRBD2
J: TRBJ2-1
V: TRBV20-1
size: .

DNA: TGTGCCAGCAGACCTAGCGGGAGGGGGACAGATACGCAGTATTTT
CDR3: CASRPSGRGTDTQYF
D: TRBD2
J: TRBJ2-3
V: TRBV6-5
size: .

DNA: TGTGCCAGTAGTATAGATCTTGGGACAGAAGCTTTCTTT
CDR3: CASSIDLGTEAFF
D: .
J: TRBJ1-1
V: TRBV19
size: .